Below are 24 T cell receptor beta chains sequenced from a single sample in a study of response to subunit inactivated influenza vaccine. TCRdb analysed the RT-PCR reads with MiXCR anew, one entry per CDR3 protein. The sample has more than 450,000 distinct CDR3 sequences, 12% seen once. Sequencing used PBMCs from blood, obtained on the day of vaccination. Receptors were obtained from a man in his forties or fifties who received an inactivated influenza vaccine.

This clonotype has a count of ten or more. As DNA, the CDR3 is TGTGCCAGCAGTAACCCGGGAGGGATCCATGAGCAGTTCTTC. Protein product: CASSNPGGIHEQFF. The rearrangement uses TRBV12-3 or TRBV12-4 and TRBJ2-1; 8 bases match TRBD2. This CDR3 contains 14 residues. Germline trimming cut 5 bases from V and 8 bases from J; bases unmatched to any gene: 8.

The chain has TRBV29-1 and TRBJ2-3; 8 bases match TRBD1. Trimming cost V 0 bases and J 0 bases; bases outside gene matches: 5. CDR1 is SQVTM, CDR2 ANQGSEA, per germline. The CDR3 runs to 16 residues. The CDR3 here is CSVEDPGQGSTDTQYF. CDR3 sequence (DNA): TGCAGCGTTGAAGATCCTGGACAGGGTAGCACAGATACGCAGTATTTT.

The rearrangement uses TRBV7-9 and TRBJ1-2; D may be TRBD1 (6 bases). Per germline, CDR1 SEHNR and CDR2 FQNEAQ (reference sequence). This CDR3 is 13 amino acids long. V dropped 1 base and J dropped 8 bases, with 11 bases sitting between them. For the CDR3, the DNA is TGTGCCAGCAGCTTAGTAGCAGGGGCAGGCTACACCTTC. It encodes CASSLVAGAGYTF.

At least ten counts were recorded for this clonotype. CDR3 sequence (DNA): TGTGCCAGCAGCTTAAGCTCGGTTGTTAGCAATCAGCCCCAGCATTTT. Translating gives CASSLSSVVSNQPQHF. The V gene is TRBV7-2, the J gene TRBJ1-5, with unresolved D. V dropped 2 bases and J dropped 0 bases, with 11 bases sitting between them. Germline V gene lookup returns CDR1 SGHTA and CDR2 FQGNSA. The CDR3 runs to 16 residues.

The chain recombines TRBV3-1 with TRBJ2-1, with 10 bases matching TRBD1. CDR3 size: 18 residues. J lost 7 bases, V lost 10 bases, and 22 bases had no gene match. Germline V lookup: CDR1 LGHDT, CDR2 YNNKEL (reference sequence). CDR3 nucleotides: TGTGCCACCACCCAAGAGTTCCCCGGGACAGGGGTGGTTAATGAGCAGTTCTTC. As protein: CATTQEFPGTGVVNEQFF.

The rearrangement links TRBV6-1 to TRBJ2-1; 12 nucleotides agree with TRBD2. Germline V gene data show CDR1 as MNHNS and CDR2 as SASEGT. This CDR3 contains 15 residues. V lost 6 bases, J lost 6 bases, and 6 bases stayed unmatched. The CDR3 DNA sequence: TGTGCCAGCAGCCGACTAGCGGGGGCCACCAATGAGCAGTTCTTC. Its protein product is CASSRLAGATNEQFF.

This clonotype was found a few times. The chain joins TRBV28 to TRBJ1-6, with D possibly matching TRBD1 (6 bases). V was shortened by 2 bases and J by 5 bases, with 16 bases between the two germline ends. The CDR3 covers 17 residues. In germline, CDR1 is MDHEN, CDR2 SYDVKM. CDR3 amino acids: CASSLEGGRADNSPLHF. The DNA of the CDR3 is TGTGCCAGCAGTTTAGAGGGGGGGAGGGCGGATAATTCACCCCTCCACTTT.

This clonotype was seen repeatedly, ten times or more. The chain uses TRBV7-9 and TRBJ1-2; D remains unclear. The CDR3 extends over 12 amino acids. The V end lost 2 bases, the J end lost 6 bases, and 7 bases lay between the germline ends. CDR1 is SEHNR and CDR2 is FQNEAQ in the germline V gene (reference sequence). Written as DNA, the CDR3 is TGTGCCAGCAGCTTACGGGGTCATGGCTACACCTTC. Translated: CASSLRGHGYTF. Full variable domain (rest looked up from reference TRBV7-9 and TRBJ1-2): DTGVSQNPRHKITKRGQNVTFRCDPISEHNRLYWYRQTLGQGPEFLTYFQNEAQLEKSRLLSDRFSAERPKGSFSTLEIQRTEQGDSAMYLCASSLRGHGYTFGSGTRLTVV.

This clonotype showed up just a few times. This chain uses TRBV7-2 with TRBJ2-7; D tentatively fits TRBD1 or TRBD2 (5 bases each). The germline V gene has CDR1 SGHTA and CDR2 FQGNSA. This CDR3 is built from 15 residues. V lost 0 bases to trimming and J lost 4 bases, with 13 bases between them. In nucleotides, the CDR3 is TGTGCCAGCAGCTTAGCGGGGGACGGATTGTACGAGCAGTACTTC. Amino acids: CASSLAGDGLYEQYF. Together with reference TRBV7-2 and TRBJ2-7, the CDR3 gives the full variable domain: GAGVSQSPSNKVTEKGKDVELRCDPISGHTALYWYRQSLGQGLEFLIYFQGNSAPDKSGLPSDRFSAERTGGSVSTLTIQRTQQEDSAVYLCASSLAGDGLYEQYFGPGTRLTVT.

This clonotype was recorded many times. This sequence joins TRBV7-9 and TRBJ2-6; 7 positions agree with TRBD2. The CDR3 runs 16 residues. The V and J ends lost 0 bases and 2 bases, in that order; junction bases with no gene match: 1. Germline lookup yields CDR1 SEHNR and CDR2 FQNEAQ (reference sequence). The CDR3 here is CASSLAGGAGANVLTF. CDR3 bases: TGTGCCAGCAGCTTAGCTGGGGGGGCTGGGGCCAACGTCCTGACTTTC.

This clonotype was detected a few times. The chain employs TRBV12-3 or TRBV12-4 and TRBJ2-7; D gene unclear. Trimming removed 1 base at V and 4 bases at J, with 11 bases between. The CDR3 covers 14 residues. CDR3 nucleotide sequence: TGTGCCAGCAGTTTAGGGGGTGGTCAGTACGAGCAGTACTTC. Its translation: CASSLGGGQYEQYF.

The V call is TRBV7-2, the J call TRBJ2-7; the D is unclear. V lost 1 base, J lost 5 bases, and 9 bases lay in between. Germline V lookup: CDR1 SGHTA, CDR2 FQGNSA. CDR3 length equals 13 residues. The CDR3 sequence: CASSLDRINEQYF. Here the CDR3 DNA reads TGTGCCAGCAGCTTAGATAGGATCAACGAGCAGTACTTC.

This clonotype was counted a few times. This chain links TRBV5-6 with TRBJ2-5; the match to TRBD2 covers 11 bases. Germline CDR1 and CDR2: SGHDT and YYEEEE. Trimming at V came to 2 bases and at J to 3 bases, leaving 3 bases not matched to a gene. The CDR3 covers 15 residues. CDR3 bases: TGTGCCAGCAGCTTTATACTAGCGGGAGAAGAGACCCAGTACTTC. Residues: CASSFILAGEETQYF. Together with reference TRBV5-6 and TRBJ2-5, the CDR3 gives the full variable domain: DAGVTQSPTHLIKTRGQQVTLRCSPKSGHDTVSWYQQALGQGPQFIFQYYEEEERQRGNFPDRFSGHQFPNYSSELNVNALLLGDSALYLCASSFILAGEETQYFGPGTRLLVL.

Comments on this clonotype: The junction shows a germline mismatch at one end, possibly a read error. The genes are TRBV6-6 and TRBJ1-1, with D unresolved. Germline CDR1 reads MNHNY; CDR2 reads SVGAGI (reference sequence). This CDR3 has 13 residues. CDR3 bases: TGTGCCGGCAGTTACTCGAGAGGCACTGAAGCTTTCTTT. This encodes CAGSYSRGTEAFF.

CDR3 DNA sequence: TGTGCCAGCAGTTGGACAGGGTGGGGCGGGGAGCTGTTTTTT. Amino acid sequence: CASSWTGWGGELFF. V usage is TRBV12-3 or TRBV12-4 and J usage is TRBJ2-2, with 8 positions matching TRBD1. The J segment lost 7 bases and the V segment lost 4 bases, leaving 5 bases of the junction unmatched. CDR3 length: 14 residues.

This clonotype was counted between two and nine times. J is TRBJ2-1 and V is TRBV20-1; 11 bases align to TRBD2. The CDR3 is 14 residues long. The J segment lost 6 bases and the V segment lost 3 bases, leaving 4 bases of the junction unmatched. Looked up from germline, CDR1 is DFQATT and CDR2 is SNEGSKA (reference sequence). DNA for the CDR3: TGCAGTGCTAGTCGTAGCGGGAGGGTCAATGAGCAGTTCTTC. It specifies CSASRSGRVNEQFF.

This clonotype was found a few times. The chain employs TRBV9 and TRBJ2-1, with 7 nucleotides matching TRBD2. This CDR3 is built from 14 residues. The trim removed 3 bases at V and 4 bases at J, leaving 4 bases unmatched. Germline V lookup: CDR1 SGDLS, CDR2 YYNGEE. The CDR3, as DNA: TGTGCCAGCAGCGCCGGGGGGAGATACAATGAGCAGTTCTTC. This translates into CASSAGGRYNEQFF.

In this sample, this clonotype turned up a few times. The chain has TRBV5-1 and TRBJ2-7; TRBD1 might be the D (5 bases). CDR1 and CDR2 (germline): SGHRS, YFSETQ. This CDR3 has 15 residues. V shed 3 bases and J shed 3 bases, with 16 bases lying between them. The CDR3 sequence is CASSWDATAYYEQYF. The CDR3 nucleotides read TGCGCCAGCAGCTGGGATGCGACAGCTTACTACGAGCAGTACTTC.

A few counts support this clonotype. The V call is TRBV5-1, the J call TRBJ2-4; D could derive from TRBD1 or TRBD2 (5 bases each). V lost 4 bases and J 3 bases, leaving 14 bases between the germline ends. The CDR3 is 15 residues long. CDR1 SGHRS and CDR2 YFSETQ come from the germline V gene. The DNA for the CDR3 is TGCGCCAGCAGCCCGATGCAGGGAGACAAAAACATTCAGTACTTC. It codes for CASSPMQGDKNIQYF.

This clonotype was seen ten or more times. J is TRBJ2-1 and V is TRBV20-1, with D perhaps TRBD2 (5 bases). Trimming left V 0 bases short and J 3 bases short, with 12 bases between. CDR3 length equals 15 residues. Germline V gives CDR1 DFQATT, CDR2 SNEGSKA (reference sequence). CDR3 DNA: TGCAGTGCTAGAGATGGCGGGTATTACTACAATGAGCAGTTCTTC. It encodes CSARDGGYYYNEQFF.

This clonotype was counted between two and nine times. The CDR3 reads CASKTGGNTDTQYF. The CDR3 DNA sequence: TGTGCCAGCAAGACGGGGGGGAACACAGATACGCAGTATTTT. The chain couples TRBV12-3 or TRBV12-4 to TRBJ2-3, with 8 bases lining up with TRBD2. The CDR3 covers 14 residues. The ends lost 7 bases at V and 2 bases at J; junction bases unmatched: 5.

This chain uses TRBV5-1 with TRBJ2-1; 9 bases map to TRBD1. The germline gives CDR1 SGHRS, CDR2 YFSETQ. Unmatched junction bases numbered 7, after V lost 5 bases and J lost 4 bases. This CDR3 spans 15 amino acids. The CDR3 DNA follows: TGCGCCAGCAGTCCGGACAGGGGTGAATACAATGAGCAGTTCTTC. This sequence encodes CASSPDRGEYNEQFF.

This clonotype was recorded once. The chain is built from TRBV28 and TRBJ2-4, with TRBD2 matching 8 bases. V lost 5 bases, J lost 4 bases, and 7 bases stayed unmatched. Germline V gene lookup returns CDR1 MDHEN and CDR2 SYDVKM. The CDR3 sequence is 15 residues long. CDR3 loop: CASSTPGGAKNIQYF. CDR3 bases: TGTGCCAGCAGTACCCCGGGGGGGGCAAAAAACATTCAGTACTTC.

This clonotype was seen only a few times. CDR3 bases: TGTGCCATCAGTGAGTCTGGGACAGGGGCCTACGAGCAGTACTTC. It yields the protein CAISESGTGAYEQYF. The V gene is TRBV10-3, the J gene TRBJ2-7, with 10 bases fitting TRBD1. Germline CDR1 is ENHRY and CDR2 is SYGVKD. J was trimmed by 2 bases and V by 0 bases; bases with no gene match: 1. The CDR3 runs to 15 residues.